One sample yielded the 32 T cell receptor beta chains listed below, sequenced in a study of blood T cell repertoires in COVID-19. Produced via immunoSEQ multiplex PCR; TCRdb's table is partial and in-frame only. Of over 95,000 clones in the sample, 81% were seen once. The sample was peripheral blood. The receptors come from a man aged 50 or older with acute or convalescent COVID-19.

This clone came up once. The chain links TRBV11-2 to TRBJ2-7; 10 bases align to TRBD1. V dropped 5 bases and J dropped 6; count of bases not matched to a gene: 22. Per the germline V gene, CDR1 is SGHAT and CDR2 is FQNNGV. The CDR3 spans 19 residues. CDR3 region: CASSLSLPGQGWFGSEQYV. The CDR3 region has the DNA TGTGCCAGCAGCCTATCATTACCGGGACAGGGGTGGTTTGGCAGCGAGCAGTACGTC.

This rearrangement joins TRBV6-5 to TRBJ1-2; maybe TRBD1 (6 bases). From germline, CDR1 is MNHEY and CDR2 SVGAGI. Trimming left V 2 bases short and J 8 bases short, with 15 bases between. This CDR3 is built from 14 residues. This chain's CDR3 is CASSYETGAGGYTF. Written as DNA, the CDR3 is TGTGCCAGCAGTTACGAGACAGGCGCCGGGGGCTACACCTTC.

The CDR3 DNA sequence: TGCGCCAGCAGCTTGACGACAGGGGCTGGGGGCTACACCTTC. As protein: CASSLTTGAGGYTF. The chain recombines TRBV5-1 with TRBJ1-2; 8 nucleotides align to TRBD1. CDR1 is SGHRS, CDR2 YFSETQ, per germline. V lost 1 base and J lost 8; bases outside the gene matches: 7. This CDR3 comprises 14 residues. Complete variable domain (other parts from reference TRBV5-1 and TRBJ1-2): KAGVTQTPRYLIKTRGQQVTLSCSPISGHRSVSWYQQTPGQGLQFLFEYFSETQRNKGNFPGRFSGRQFSNSRSEMNVSTLELGDSALYLCASSLTTGAGGYTFGSGTRLTVV.

The chain links TRBV11-2 to TRBJ2-2, with 9 bases matching TRBD1. The CDR3 runs 16 residues. The V gene end was trimmed by 6 bases and the J gene end by 1 base; junction bases not matched to a gene: 6. From germline, CDR1 is SGHAT and CDR2 FQNNGV. Here the CDR3 DNA reads TGTGCCAGCAGATTCCCGGGACAGGGGAACACCGGGGAGCTGTTTTTT. As protein: CASRFPGQGNTGELFF.

V gene TRBV3-1 (or the pseudogene TRBV3-2) combines with J gene TRBJ1-6; TRBD1 aligns across 9 bases. The CDR3 spans 14 residues. The V segment lost 10 bases and the J segment 7 bases; nucleotides outside the gene matches: 8. From germline, CDR1 is LGHDT and CDR2 YNNKEL (reference sequence). The CDR3 bases are TGTGCCACTCGACCGGACAGGGGAAATTCACCCCTCCACTTT. As protein: CATRPDRGNSPLHF.

This clone appeared a single time. V and J are TRBV12-3 or TRBV12-4 and TRBJ1-2; 8 nucleotides match TRBD1. V lost 3 bases to trimming and J lost 8 bases; unmatched junction nucleotides: 2. The CDR3 spans 12 residues. CDR3 DNA sequence: TGTGCCAGCAGTTTGGACAGGGACGGCTACACCTTC. This encodes CASSLDRDGYTF.

This chain links TRBV28 with TRBJ2-3; 8 nucleotides align to TRBD1. The CDR3 runs to 16 residues. With V trimmed by 5 bases and J by 2 bases, 9 bases remained unmatched. CDR1 is MDHEN and CDR2 is SYDVKM in the germline V gene. CDR3 residues: CASSPLGQGHTDTQYF. The CDR3 DNA follows: TGTGCCAGCAGTCCCCTCGGACAGGGTCACACAGATACGCAGTATTTT. Full variable domain (outside the CDR3, taken from reference TRBV28 and TRBJ2-3): DVKVTQSSRYLVKRTGEKVFLECVQDMDHENMFWYRQDPGLGLRLIYFSYDVKMKEKGDIPEGYSVSREKKERFSLILESASTNQTSMYLCASSPLGQGHTDTQYFGPGTRLTVL.

The chain links TRBV4-1 to TRBJ2-7, with D unresolved. The CDR3 loop spans 16 amino acids. CDR1 and CDR2 from the germline V gene are MGHRA and YSYEKL. Deletions cut 0 bases from V and 2 bases from J, with 14 bases between. The CDR3 nucleotides read TGCGCCAGCAGCCAAGATACAGACATTCAAGCCTACGAGCAGTACTTC. Translating it yields CASSQDTDIQAYEQYF.

V and J are TRBV5-4 and TRBJ2-2; the D gene is possibly TRBD1 (6 bases). The CDR3 is 14 residues long. CDR1 SGHNT and CDR2 YYREEE come from the germline V gene (reference sequence). Trimming pared 3 bases from V and 6 bases from J, leaving 12 bases between. Here the CDR3 DNA reads TGTGCCAGCAGCTCCCGGGACATCCCCGGGGAGCTGTTTTTT. Encoded protein: CASSSRDIPGELFF.

The chain combines TRBV30 with TRBJ1-1; weak D call: TRBD1 (5 bases). The V gene's germline CDR1 is GTSNPN and CDR2 SVGIG (reference sequence). Trimming cost V 2 bases and J 1 base, with 14 bases left between them. CDR3 length: 15 amino acids. CDR3 region: CAWSRQLIENTEAFF. The CDR3 nucleotides read TGTGCCTGGAGTCGACAGTTGATTGAGAACACTGAAGCTTTCTTT.

The chain employs TRBV7-9 and TRBJ2-7, with 11 positions matching TRBD2. Germline V lookup: CDR1 SEHNR, CDR2 FQNEAQ (reference sequence). The V gene end was trimmed by 0 bases and the J gene end by 1 base; junction bases not matched to a gene: 5. The CDR3 is 17 residues long. CDR3 sequence: CASSLARLAGGSYEQYF. The CDR3 DNA reads TGTGCCAGCAGCTTAGCGAGGCTAGCGGGGGGTTCCTACGAGCAGTACTTC.

The CDR3 sequence: CASSRGQGGTDTQYF. DNA for the CDR3: TGCGCCAGCAGCCGAGGACAGGGAGGGACAGATACGCAGTATTTT. The J gene is TRBJ2-3, the V gene TRBV5-1, with a weak D call TRBD1 (8 bases). Trimming stripped 4 bases from V and 3 bases from J, with 15 bases between. This CDR3 comprises 15 residues. Germline loops: CDR1 SGHRS, CDR2 YFSETQ. The variable domain in full, completed from reference TRBV5-1 and TRBJ2-3, reads KAGVTQTPRYLIKTRGQQVTLSCSPISGHRSVSWYQQTPGQGLQFLFEYFSETQRNKGNFPGRFSGRQFSNSRSEMNVSTLELGDSALYLCASSRGQGGTDTQYFGPGTRLTVL.

With regard to this clone: Mismatch with germline at one junction end may stem from a read error. The chain's CDR3 is CASSYGTGVKTEAFF. The CDR3 bases are TGTGCCAGCAGTTATGGGACAGGGGTGAAGACTGAAGCTTTCTTT. This chain joins TRBV6-5 and TRBJ1-1; 10 bases line up with TRBD1. The length of the CDR3 is 15 residues. Per the germline V gene, CDR1 is MNHEY and CDR2 is SVGAGI.

This chain connects TRBV19 to TRBJ1-1; 8 positions agree with TRBD1. V dropped 6 bases and J dropped 2; count of bases not matched to a gene: 8. The CDR3 covers 15 residues. Germline CDR1 reads LNHDA; CDR2 reads SQIVND (reference sequence). Here the CDR3 DNA reads TGTGCCAGTAGAGCCGGGACAGGACGCAACACTGAAGCTTTCTTT. This gives the protein CASRAGTGRNTEAFF.

This clone was counted between two and nine times. The rearrangement joins TRBV5-4 to TRBJ2-7, with TRBD2 matching 10 bases. Germline V gene sequence: CDR1 SGHNT, CDR2 YYREEE (reference sequence). Trimming cost V 8 bases and J 2 bases; bases outside gene matches: 4. The CDR3 length is 13 residues. The CDR3 DNA reads as TGTGCCAGTAAACTAGCGGGGACCTACGAGCAGTACTTC. Encoded protein: CASKLAGTYEQYF.

The V and J genes are TRBV12-3 or TRBV12-4 and TRBJ1-6; D possibly corresponds to TRBD1 (5 bases). Trimming cost V 3 bases and J 7 bases, with 7 bases left between them. CDR3 length equals 13 residues. For the CDR3, the DNA is TGTGCCAGCAGTTTGGGGGGAAATTCACCCCTCCACTTT. It translates to CASSLGGNSPLHF.

The CDR3 loop is CASSYTEQDQPQHF. The CDR3 DNA follows: TGTGCCAGCTCTTATACAGAGCAGGATCAGCCCCAGCATTTT. This chain connects TRBV18 to TRBJ1-5; D uncertain. The CDR3 extends over 14 amino acids. The V gene lost 6 bases and the J gene lost 5 bases, with 14 bases spanning the gap. In germline, CDR1 is KGHSH, CDR2 LQKENI. Using reference TRBV18 and TRBJ1-5 for the parts outside the CDR3, the full variable domain is NAGVMQNPRHLVRRRGQEARLRCSPMKGHSHVYWYRQLPEEGLKFMVYLQKENIIDESGMPKERFSAEFPKEGPSILRIQQVVRGDSAAYFCASSYTEQDQPQHFGDGTRLSIL.

This chain links TRBV5-1 with TRBJ2-5; the match to TRBD1 covers 10 bases. Germline V gives CDR1 SGHRS, CDR2 YFSETQ. Trimming removed 4 bases from V and 5 bases from J; junction bases left unmatched: 8. This CDR3 comprises 15 residues. The CDR3 sequence: CASSGQGQGYETQYF. CDR3 in DNA: TGCGCCAGCAGCGGCCAGGGACAGGGGTACGAGACCCAGTACTTC. Looking up the rest from reference TRBV5-1 and TRBJ2-5 gives the full variable domain: KAGVTQTPRYLIKTRGQQVTLSCSPISGHRSVSWYQQTPGQGLQFLFEYFSETQRNKGNFPGRFSGRQFSNSRSEMNVSTLELGDSALYLCASSGQGQGYETQYFGPGTRLLVL.

V and J are TRBV5-4 and TRBJ1-1; D is undetermined. Trimming removed 4 bases from V and 1 base from J, with 8 bases in between. CDR1 SGHNT and CDR2 YYREEE come from the germline V gene (reference sequence). The CDR3 has 13 residues. The CDR3 protein is CASSPRPNTEAFF. In DNA form, the CDR3 reads TGTGCCAGCAGCCCTAGGCCGAACACTGAAGCTTTCTTT. The variable domain in full, with the rest retrieved from reference TRBV5-4 and TRBJ1-1, is ETGVTQSPTHLIKTRGQQVTLRCSSQSGHNTVSWYQQALGQGPQFIFQYYREEENGRGNFPPRFSGLQFPNYSSELNVNALELDDSALYLCASSPRPNTEAFFGQGTRLTVV.

The chain has TRBV15 and TRBJ1-1; 10 nucleotides line up with TRBD1. V lost 2 bases to trimming and J lost 9 bases; unmatched junction nucleotides: 12. Germline assignment: CDR1 LNHNV and CDR2 YYDKDF (reference sequence). This CDR3 is 16 amino acids long. This CDR3 is CATSRWDRGPGKKAFF. The CDR3 DNA reads TGTGCCACCAGCAGATGGGACAGGGGCCCAGGTAAAAAAGCTTTCTTT.

The chain carries TRBV9 and TRBJ2-1; possible D gene TRBD1, 5 bases. Trimming pared 3 bases from V and 9 bases from J, leaving 13 bases between. Looked up from germline, CDR1 is SGDLS and CDR2 is YYNGEE. This CDR3 is 13 amino acids long. CDR3 residues: CASSADIGGEQFF. The CDR3 DNA follows: TGTGCCAGCAGCGCGGACATTGGCGGTGAGCAGTTCTTC.

The rearrangement uses TRBV28 and TRBJ2-7; tentatively, D is TRBD1 (5 bases). The CDR3 totals 14 residues. The V gene lost 5 bases and the J gene lost 2 bases, with 13 bases spanning the gap. CDR1 MDHEN and CDR2 SYDVKM come from the germline V gene. The CDR3 DNA follows: TGTGCCAGCAGTCCAGGGTCGGTGGCCTACGAGCAGTACTTC. Translating gives CASSPGSVAYEQYF. The full variable domain, completed using reference TRBV28 and TRBJ2-7, is DVKVTQSSRYLVKRTGEKVFLECVQDMDHENMFWYRQDPGLGLRLIYFSYDVKMKEKGDIPEGYSVSREKKERFSLILESASTNQTSMYLCASSPGSVAYEQYFGPGTRLTVT.

This clone was observed a single time. The chain joins TRBV5-1 to TRBJ2-7, with 10 bases fitting TRBD1. CDR1 and CDR2 (germline): SGHRS, YFSETQ. J gave up 4 bases and V 4 bases, and 8 bases lay outside the gene matches. CDR3 length: 15 amino acids. The CDR3 DNA follows: TGCGCCAGCAGCAACCGACAGGGGGCGCGGTACGAGCAGTACTTC. This codes for CASSNRQGARYEQYF.

The chain joins TRBV5-6 to TRBJ2-1, with a weak D call TRBD2 (5 bases). The V gene's germline CDR1 is SGHDT and CDR2 YYEEEE. V lost 9 bases, J lost 4 bases, and 20 bases lay in between. CDR3 length equals 15 residues. DNA for the CDR3: TGTGCCACCGCTCAAAAAGGGAGCCGTTACAATGAGCAGTTCTTC. Residues: CATAQKGSRYNEQFF.

Remarks on this clone: The DNA is left out, because the CDR3 cannot be placed on it with certainty; the CDR3 is given as TCRdb lists it. The chain has TRBV28 and TRBJ2-5; the table's TRBD2 call for D was not verified on the DNA. The CDR3 is made up of 11 amino acids, end residues included. Germline-derived CDR1 and CDR2 are MDHEN and SYDVKM. The CDR3 region is CASSSSETQYF.

J is TRBJ1-1 and V is TRBV28; D is undetermined. The V end lost 5 bases, the J end lost 0 bases, and 16 bases lay between the germline ends. In germline, CDR1 is MDHEN, CDR2 SYDVKM. CDR3 length equals 16 residues. In DNA form, the CDR3 reads TGTGCCAGCAGTCTTTATGGCCAACATCTGAACACTGAAGCTTTCTTT. This codes for CASSLYGQHLNTEAFF.

The chain uses TRBV16 and TRBJ1-4; D unclear. Germline assignment: CDR1 KGHSY and CDR2 FQNENV. This CDR3 has 13 amino acids. Trimming shortened V by 4 bases and J by 5 bases, and 8 bases separated the two germline ends. CDR3 sequence (DNA): TGTGCCAGCAGCCTTGGCAGGAATGAAAAACTGTTTTTT. Translated: CASSLGRNEKLFF.

This chain joins TRBV9 and TRBJ2-2; D unclear. The CDR3 consists of 17 residues. Trimming cost V 3 bases and J 2 bases, with 17 bases left between them. Germline V gene lookup returns CDR1 SGDLS and CDR2 YYNGEE. In DNA, the CDR3 is TGTGCCAGCAGCGATCCAGGTGGCGTCGACAACACCGGGGAGCTGTTTTTT. Protein product: CASSDPGGVDNTGELFF. The full variable domain, rest sourced from reference TRBV9 and TRBJ2-2, is DSGVTQTPKHLITATGQRVTLRCSPRSGDLSVYWYQQSLDQGLQFLIQYYNGEERAKGNILERFSAQQFPDLHSELNLSSLELGDSALYFCASSDPGGVDNTGELFFGEGSRLTVL.

V and J are TRBV5-4 and TRBJ2-7; D perhaps matches TRBD1 (5 bases). Trimming took off 3 bases at V and 6 bases at J, with 19 bases between the two ends. The CDR3 spans 15 residues. Germline V CDR1 and CDR2: SGHNT, YYREEE (reference sequence). CDR3 loop: CASSYSLGRPGEQYV. The DNA for the CDR3 is TGTGCCAGCAGCTACTCACTGGGGCGCCCGGGCGAGCAGTACGTC.

This rearrangement joins TRBV7-9 to TRBJ1-3, with a tentative D call TRBD1 (6 bases). Trimming left V 5 bases short and J 4 bases short, with 12 bases between. This CDR3 is built from 14 residues. Germline assignment: CDR1 SEHNR and CDR2 FQNEAQ (reference sequence). In DNA form, the CDR3 reads TGTGCCAGCAGCGTAAGGACAGCCGGAAACACCATATATTTT. Translation: CASSVRTAGNTIYF.

The V gene is TRBV5-1, the J gene TRBJ1-2, with TRBD1 matching over 8 bases. Germline-derived CDR1 and CDR2 are SGHRS and YFSETQ. This CDR3 is built from 16 residues. J gave up 4 bases and V 4 bases, and 12 bases lay outside the gene matches. CDR3 region: CASSPGQVTNPYGYTF. The CDR3 DNA reads TGCGCCAGCAGCCCGGGACAGGTCACGAATCCCTATGGCTACACCTTC.

This sequence joins TRBV30 and TRBJ1-6, with 9 bases aligning to TRBD1. Germline V gives CDR1 GTSNPN, CDR2 SVGIG (reference sequence). This CDR3 comprises 15 residues. With V trimmed by 2 bases and J by 8 bases, 7 bases remained unmatched. The CDR3, as DNA: TGTGCCTGGAGTAAAGGACAGGGGCTCGATTCACCCCTCCACTTT. Translation: CAWSKGQGLDSPLHF. The full variable domain, with the rest looked up from reference TRBV30 and TRBJ1-6, is SQTIHQWPATLVQPVGSPLSLECTVEGTSNPNLYWYRQAAGRGLQLLFYSVGIGQISSEVPQNLSASRPQDRQFILSSKKLLLSDSGFYLCAWSKGQGLDSPLHFGNGTRLTVT.